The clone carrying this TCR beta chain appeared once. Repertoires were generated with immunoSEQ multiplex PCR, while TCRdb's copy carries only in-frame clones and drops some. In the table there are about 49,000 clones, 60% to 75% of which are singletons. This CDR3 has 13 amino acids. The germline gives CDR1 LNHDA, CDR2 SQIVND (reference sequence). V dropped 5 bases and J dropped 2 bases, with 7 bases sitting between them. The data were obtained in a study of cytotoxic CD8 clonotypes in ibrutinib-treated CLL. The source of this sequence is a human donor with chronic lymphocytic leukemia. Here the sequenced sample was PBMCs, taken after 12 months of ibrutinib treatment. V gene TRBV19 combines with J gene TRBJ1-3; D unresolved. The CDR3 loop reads CASSPPPGNTIYF. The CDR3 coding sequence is TGTGCCAGTAGTCCCCCGCCTGGAAACACCATATATTTT.